The 32 T cell receptor beta chains below all came from one sample that was sequenced in a study of blood T cell repertoires in COVID-19. Sequenced by immunoSEQ multiplex PCR; TCRdb stores in-frame clones only, minus some. The sample has fewer than 55,000 clones; roughly four fifths are singletons. Sequencing used peripheral blood. The receptor source for this set is a man in his 70s with active COVID-19.

This clone is a singleton in its sample. The chain recombines TRBV4-2 with TRBJ2-7; 7 nucleotides line up with TRBD2. The CDR3 has 16 residues. Germline loops: CDR1 LGHNA, CDR2 YNFKEQ. The trim removed 4 bases at V and 1 base at J, leaving 10 bases unmatched. The CDR3 spells CASSPSLAGGSYEQYF. CDR3 coding DNA: TGTGCCAGCAGCCCTAGTTTAGCGGGTGGATCCTACGAGCAGTACTTC.

DNA of the CDR3: TGTGCCAGCAGCAACCCCGGAGGGCAGAGCTCCTACGAGCAGTACTTC. It specifies CASSNPGGQSSYEQYF. The rearrangement links TRBV7-2 to TRBJ2-7, with TRBD2 as a possible D gene (6 bases). The CDR3 spans 16 residues. With 5 bases removed from V and 0 bases from J, the gap between germline ends came to 17 bases. Germline V lookup: CDR1 SGHTA, CDR2 FQGNSA.

The chain has TRBV27 and TRBJ2-2, with a tentative D call TRBD1 (5 bases). V dropped 7 bases and J dropped 7 bases, with 25 bases sitting between them. Germline assignment: CDR1 MNHEY and CDR2 SMNVEV (reference sequence). The CDR3 is 17 residues long. The CDR3: CASMRKETVTWGGELFF. DNA of the CDR3: TGTGCCAGCATGCGGAAGGAGACAGTAACCTGGGGCGGGGAGCTGTTTTTT.

This clone was recorded once. The chain employs TRBV5-4 and TRBJ2-4, with D tentatively TRBD2 (6 bases). The CDR3 has 14 amino acids. CDR1 and CDR2 from the germline V gene are SGHNT and YYREEE (reference sequence). The V end lost 2 bases, the J end lost 3 bases, and 9 bases lay between the germline ends. In DNA, the CDR3 is TGTGCCAGCAGCTTCGGGGGATACAAAAACATTCAGTACTTC. Its protein is CASSFGGYKNIQYF.

The chain carries TRBV19 and TRBJ2-7; TRBD1 matches 8 bases. Looked up from germline, CDR1 is LNHDA and CDR2 is SQIVND (reference sequence). The CDR3 length is 16 residues. J was trimmed by 4 bases and V by 5 bases; bases with no gene match: 13. CDR3 DNA sequence: TGTGCCAGTAGTCTCGGAGGACAGGGTCGGACTTACGAGCAGTACTTC. This encodes CASSLGGQGRTYEQYF.

The gene calls are TRBV28 and TRBJ2-7; the D gene is possibly TRBD2 (6 bases). The CDR3 is 14 residues long. V lost 7 bases and J 3 bases, leaving 16 bases between the germline ends. In germline, CDR1 is MDHEN, CDR2 SYDVKM. CDR3 region: CASNTGGKGYEQYF. The CDR3 DNA is TGTGCCAGCAACACCGGAGGGAAAGGCTACGAGCAGTACTTC.

The chain links TRBV5-1 to TRBJ1-2; TRBD1 is a possible D gene (5 bases). V was shortened by 0 bases and J by 4 bases, with 16 bases between the two germline ends. The CDR3 is 16 amino acids. Germline-derived CDR1 and CDR2 are SGHRS and YFSETQ. The CDR3 sequence is CASSLEEKGAIYGYTF. In nucleotides, the CDR3 is TGCGCCAGCAGCTTGGAAGAGAAAGGGGCTATCTATGGCTACACCTTC.

The chain uses TRBV12-3 or TRBV12-4 and TRBJ2-3; possibly TRBD2 for D (5 bases). V lost 6 bases, J lost 1 base, and 8 bases lay in between. CDR3 length: 13 amino acids. The CDR3, as DNA: TGTGCCAGCAGGCGGGTCGGCACAGATACGCAGTATTTT. Residues: CASRRVGTDTQYF.

The chain combines TRBV7-9 with TRBJ2-4, with D possibly matching TRBD2 (7 bases). The CDR3 contains 15 residues. The V end was cut by 8 bases, the J end by 9 bases, with 23 bases between. Germline CDR1 and CDR2: SEHNR and FQNEAQ (reference sequence). The CDR3 is CASQRSTAGEGIQYF. DNA for the CDR3: TGTGCCAGCCAAAGGAGTACAGCAGGGGAGGGCATTCAGTACTTC. The variable domain in full, with the rest retrieved from reference TRBV7-9 and TRBJ2-4, is DTGVSQNPRHKITKRGQNVTFRCDPISEHNRLYWYRQTLGQGPEFLTYFQNEAQLEKSRLLSDRFSAERPKGSFSTLEIQRTEQGDSAMYLCASQRSTAGEGIQYFGAGTRLSVL.

The CDR3 DNA reads TGCGCCAGCAGCCAAGGTGGGGCTCTACAGGGGCAGTACTTC. This gives the protein CASSQGGALQGQYF. The genes are TRBV4-3 and TRBJ2-7, with a possible D match to TRBD1 (6 bases). Germline V CDR1 and CDR2: LGHNA, YSLEER. The CDR3 runs 14 residues. The V and J ends lost 1 base and 9 bases respectively, with 16 bases between them.

The chain recombines TRBV19 with TRBJ2-1; perhaps TRBD2 as D (6 bases). Germline CDR1 is LNHDA and CDR2 is SQIVND (reference sequence). Trimming stripped 7 bases from V and 4 bases from J, with 11 bases between. The CDR3 runs to 13 residues. In DNA, the CDR3 is TGTGCCAGTACTCCCCGGGGGTACAATGAGCAGTTCTTC. It specifies CASTPRGYNEQFF. Using reference TRBV19 and TRBJ2-1 for the parts outside the CDR3, the full variable domain is DGGITQSPKYLFRKEGQNVTLSCEQNLNHDAMYWYRQDPGQGLRLIYYSQIVNDFQKGDIAEGYSVSREKKESFPLTVTSAQKNPTAFYLCASTPRGYNEQFFGPGTRLTVL.

The V call is TRBV9, the J call TRBJ1-2; unclear D gene. V was cut by 0 bases and J by 4 bases, with 4 bases left in between. The germline V gene has CDR1 SGDLS and CDR2 YYNGEE. There are 12 residues in the CDR3. For the CDR3, the DNA is TGTGCCAGCAGCGTAGGGAGCTATGGCTACACCTTC. Protein product: CASSVGSYGYTF.

The rearrangement uses TRBV9 and TRBJ1-2; D not resolved. The V gene lost 0 bases and the J gene lost 7 bases, with 10 bases spanning the gap. Germline CDR1 SGDLS, CDR2 YYNGEE. CDR3 length: 13 amino acids. The CDR3 nucleotides are TGTGCCAGCAGCGTAGTAGCGGAGGGTGGCTACACCTTC. Translation gives CASSVVAEGGYTF.

The V gene is TRBV9, the J gene TRBJ2-1; 12 nucleotides align to TRBD2. This CDR3 has 16 amino acids. Trimming removed 4 bases from V and 7 bases from J; junction bases left unmatched: 9. Germline V CDR1 and CDR2: SGDLS, YYNGEE. CDR3 protein: CASSLTSGGLMNEQFF. For the CDR3, the DNA is TGTGCCAGCAGCTTAACTAGCGGGGGGCTCATGAATGAGCAGTTCTTC.

The V gene is TRBV5-1, the J gene TRBJ2-3; the D gene is possibly TRBD2 (6 bases). Looked up from germline, CDR1 is SGHRS and CDR2 is YFSETQ. Between the trimmed V and J ends, which lost 0 bases and 6 bases, there was a span of 17 bases. This CDR3 contains 16 residues. Here the CDR3 reads CASSLVGAGPEDTQYF. CDR3 coding DNA: TGCGCCAGCAGCTTGGTCGGGGCGGGGCCGGAGGATACGCAGTATTTT.

This chain connects TRBV6-5 to TRBJ1-2; unclear D gene. The CDR3 spans 13 residues. V lost 6 bases, J lost 6 bases, and 14 bases lay in between. Germline assignment: CDR1 MNHEY and CDR2 SVGAGI. The CDR3 protein is CASRRAIMDGYTF. The CDR3 DNA is TGTGCCAGCAGGAGGGCGATTATGGATGGCTACACCTTC.

The chain couples TRBV9 to TRBJ2-3, with D perhaps TRBD1 (7 bases). Germline V gives CDR1 SGDLS, CDR2 YYNGEE. The CDR3 loop spans 16 amino acids. V was trimmed by 0 bases and J by 6 bases, leaving 17 bases between them. CDR3 sequence (DNA): TGTGCCAGCAGCGTAGCAGGGGGGACTGCGGGGGATACGCAGTATTTT. Translating gives CASSVAGGTAGDTQYF.

The V call is TRBV6-5, the J call TRBJ2-7; TRBD2 aligns across 7 bases. Trimming cost V 0 bases and J 6 bases; bases outside gene matches: 5. In germline, CDR1 is MNHEY, CDR2 SVGAGI. The CDR3 covers 14 residues. DNA of the CDR3: TGTGCCAGCAGTTACTCCCGATCGGGGGGCGAGCAGTACTTC. Its protein is CASSYSRSGGEQYF.

This sequence joins TRBV12-5 and TRBJ1-1; D may be TRBD1 (6 bases). The CDR3 extends over 15 amino acids. In germline, CDR1 is LGHNT, CDR2 FRNRAP. V gave up 3 bases and J gave up 1 base, with 12 bases separating them. The CDR3 nucleotides read TGTGCTAGTGGTTTTGCCCCGACAGGGAACACTGAAGCTTTCTTT. This encodes CASGFAPTGNTEAFF.

The chain uses TRBV27 and TRBJ2-3; perhaps TRBD1 as D (6 bases). V was pared by 2 bases and J by 2 bases, with 14 bases between. CDR3 length: 16 residues. Germline assignment: CDR1 MNHEY and CDR2 SMNVEV (reference sequence). DNA of the CDR3: TGTGCCAGCAGTTTAGTTCCGGACAGTCTCACAGATACGCAGTATTTT. Encoded protein: CASSLVPDSLTDTQYF.

V gene TRBV4-3 combines with J gene TRBJ1-6; TRBD1 might be the D (5 bases). V was trimmed by 1 base and J by 7 bases, leaving 11 bases between them. Germline CDR1 and CDR2: LGHNA and YSLEER. This CDR3 has 15 residues. The CDR3 region has the DNA TGCGCCAGCAGCCAAGTAATTCAGGGAAATTCACCCCTCCACTTT. Translated, it gives CASSQVIQGNSPLHF.

The rearrangement uses TRBV20-1 and TRBJ1-2; D might be TRBD1 (6 bases). The CDR3 is 14 residues long. The V gene lost 3 bases and the J gene lost 5 bases, with 16 bases spanning the gap. CDR1 is DFQATT, CDR2 SNEGSKA, per germline (reference sequence). CDR3: CSASVRGHGYGYTF. CDR3 DNA: TGCAGTGCTAGTGTGCGGGGGCACGGTTATGGCTACACCTTC.

This clone came up a few times. The chain is built from TRBV5-6 and TRBJ2-2, with D maybe TRBD1 (5 bases). With 0 bases removed from V and 1 base from J, the gap between germline ends came to 10 bases. There are 16 residues in the CDR3. CDR1 and CDR2 from the germline V gene are SGHDT and YYEEEE. DNA for the CDR3: TGTGCCAGCAGCTTGGTTGGGCAGGGGAACACCGGGGAGCTGTTTTTT. Translating gives CASSLVGQGNTGELFF.

This clone came up once. The CDR3 is CASGTGYGNTIYF. The CDR3 DNA is TGTGCCAGTGGGACAGGGTATGGAAACACCATATATTTT. V usage is TRBV19 and J usage is TRBJ1-3; 9 bases are shared with TRBD1. The V segment lost 8 bases and the J segment 3 bases; nucleotides outside the gene matches: 2. This CDR3 has 13 amino acids. Germline CDR1 LNHDA, CDR2 SQIVND (reference sequence). Filled out from reference TRBV19 and TRBJ1-3, the complete variable domain reads DGGITQSPKYLFRKEGQNVTLSCEQNLNHDAMYWYRQDPGQGLRLIYYSQIVNDFQKGDIAEGYSVSREKKESFPLTVTSAQKNPTAFYLCASGTGYGNTIYFGEGSWLTVV.

This chain links TRBV5-1 with TRBJ2-3, with TRBD2 matching 8 bases. The CDR3 is 15 residues long. CDR1 is SGHRS, CDR2 YFSETQ, per germline. V dropped 7 bases and J dropped 1; count of bases not matched to a gene: 8. The chain's CDR3 is CASRFSGVGTDTQYF. As DNA, the CDR3 is TGCGCCAGCCGATTTAGCGGGGTCGGCACAGATACGCAGTATTTT.

The rearrangement links TRBV9 to TRBJ1-6; D call uncertain. Germline CDR1 and CDR2: SGDLS and YYNGEE. Trimming pared 4 bases from V and 8 bases from J, leaving 16 bases between. The CDR3 is 15 amino acids. CDR3 in amino acids: CASSPRNLGYSPLHF. CDR3 nucleotides: TGTGCCAGCAGCCCCCGAAATCTAGGTTATTCACCCCTCCACTTT. Looking up the rest from reference TRBV9 and TRBJ1-6 gives the full variable domain: DSGVTQTPKHLITATGQRVTLRCSPRSGDLSVYWYQQSLDQGLQFLIQYYNGEERAKGNILERFSAQQFPDLHSELNLSSLELGDSALYFCASSPRNLGYSPLHFGNGTRLTVT.

The V gene is TRBV5-7, the J gene TRBJ1-1; 8 nucleotides match TRBD1. TRBV5-7 has ORF status, its function being uncertain. The CDR3 consists of 14 residues. V gave up 2 bases and J gave up 3 bases; unmatched junction bases: 3. The CDR3 spells CASSFRGHDTEAFF. CDR3 coding DNA: TGTGCCAGCAGCTTCAGGGGGCATGACACTGAAGCTTTCTTT.

Remarks on this clone: Different DNA sequences within this sample yield the same CDR3. This chain connects TRBV12-5 to TRBJ2-2, with no clear D. Between the trimmed V and J ends, which lost 3 bases and 2 bases, there was a span of 16 bases. CDR3 length: 17 residues. The germline CDR1 and CDR2 sequences are LGHNT and FRNRAP. The CDR3 loop reads CASGFSPAGANTGELFF. CDR3 nucleotide sequence: TGTGCTAGTGGTTTCTCCCCCGCAGGCGCAAACACCGGGGAGCTGTTTTTT.

V usage is TRBV27 and J usage is TRBJ1-2; D unresolved. Germline CDR1 and CDR2: MNHEY and SMNVEV (reference sequence). V was shortened by 6 bases and J by 4 bases, with 15 bases between the two germline ends. The CDR3 consists of 14 residues. CDR3 DNA: TGTGCCAGCAGCCCGGCGGAGTATTCCTATGGCTACACCTTC. Its translation: CASSPAEYSYGYTF.

V gene TRBV5-5 combines with J gene TRBJ1-5; 7 bases are shared with TRBD1. CDR1 is SGHKS and CDR2 is YYEKEE in the germline V gene (reference sequence). The ends lost 4 bases at V and 1 base at J; junction bases unmatched: 5. This CDR3 has 15 residues. The chain's CDR3 is CASSGGRGSNQPQHF. CDR3 in DNA: TGTGCCAGCAGCGGGGGCAGGGGGAGCAATCAGCCCCAGCATTTT.

J is TRBJ1-1 and V is TRBV19; a possible D gene is TRBD1 (5 bases). The CDR3 is 14 residues long. V was pared by 0 bases and J by 5 bases, with 10 bases between. Germline CDR1 and CDR2: LNHDA and SQIVND (reference sequence). The CDR3 region is CASSIDSRATEAFF. CDR3 coding DNA: TGTGCCAGTAGTATAGATAGCAGGGCAACTGAAGCTTTCTTT. Complete variable domain (other parts from reference TRBV19 and TRBJ1-1): DGGITQSPKYLFRKEGQNVTLSCEQNLNHDAMYWYRQDPGQGLRLIYYSQIVNDFQKGDIAEGYSVSREKKESFPLTVTSAQKNPTAFYLCASSIDSRATEAFFGQGTRLTVV.

V is TRBV19 and J is TRBJ2-3; possible D gene TRBD1, 6 bases. The germline V and J ends were trimmed by 2 bases and 7 bases, with 13 bases remaining between them. The length of the CDR3 is 14 residues. The germline gives CDR1 LNHDA, CDR2 SQIVND (reference sequence). The CDR3 is CASSINRDTNTQYF. CDR3 nucleotides: TGTGCCAGTAGTATAAACCGGGACACCAATACGCAGTATTTT.